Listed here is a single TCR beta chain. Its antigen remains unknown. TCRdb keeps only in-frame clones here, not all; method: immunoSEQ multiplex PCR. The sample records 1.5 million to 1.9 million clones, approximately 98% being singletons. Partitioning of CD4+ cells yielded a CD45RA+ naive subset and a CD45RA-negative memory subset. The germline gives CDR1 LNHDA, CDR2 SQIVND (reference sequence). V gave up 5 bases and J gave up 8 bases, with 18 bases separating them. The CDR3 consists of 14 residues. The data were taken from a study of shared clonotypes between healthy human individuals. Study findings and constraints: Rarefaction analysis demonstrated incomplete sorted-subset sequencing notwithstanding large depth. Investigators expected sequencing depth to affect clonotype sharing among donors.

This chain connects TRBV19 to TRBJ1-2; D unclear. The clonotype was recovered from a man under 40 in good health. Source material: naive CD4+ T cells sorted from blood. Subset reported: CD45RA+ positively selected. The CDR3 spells CASSSTWGSGGYTF. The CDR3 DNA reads TGTGCCAGTAGTTCCACCTGGGGTAGCGGCGGCTACACCTTC.